The 18 T cell receptor beta chains below were found in one sample sequenced in a study of T cells in Graves' hyperthyroidism and ophthalmopathy. RNA transcripts served as the template for amplifying TCR beta CDR3 regions. The HTBI primer set served for first-round RT-PCR of the TCR CDR3. Via MiXCR, TCRdb re-called the multiplex PCR reads, giving one row per CDR3 protein. The sample yields 250,000 to 350,000 distinct CDR3 sequences, approximately 20% seen once. The sample taken for sequencing was blood. All receptors derive from a man aged 25 to 40 with Graves' ophthalmopathy.

The J gene is TRBJ1-3, the V gene TRBV11-2; D uncertain. In germline, CDR1 is SGHAT, CDR2 FQNNGV. V gave up 5 bases and J gave up 4 bases, with 6 bases separating them. The CDR3 spans 12 residues. CDR3 DNA sequence: TGTGCCAGCAGCGCCCCAGGAAACACCATATATTTT. Residues: CASSAPGNTIYF. Full variable domain (remainder filled in from reference TRBV11-2 and TRBJ1-3): EAGVAQSPRYKIIEKRQSVAFWCNPISGHATLYWYQQILGQGPKLLIQFQNNGVVDDSQLPKDRFSAERLKGVDSTLKIQPAKLEDSAVYLCASSAPGNTIYFGEGSWLTVV.

There are a few counts of this clonotype. The rearrangement uses TRBV11-3 and TRBJ2-1, with TRBD1 identical over 9 bases. Germline trimming cut 0 bases from V and 7 bases from J; bases unmatched to any gene: 4. Germline assignment: CDR1 SGHNT and CDR2 YENEEA. The CDR3 sequence is 15 residues long. CDR3 sequence (DNA): TGTGCCAGCAGCTTAGACGGGACAGGGTATAATGAGCAGTTCTTC. Translation gives CASSLDGTGYNEQFF.

J is TRBJ2-1 and V is TRBV5-1, with 7 bases that match TRBD1. The CDR3 length is 16 residues. Germline loops: CDR1 SGHRS, CDR2 YFSETQ. The J segment lost 5 bases and the V segment lost 4 bases, leaving 12 bases of the junction unmatched. CDR3 coding DNA: TGCGCCAGCAGCCTTATATCCGGGACAGCGAACAATGAGCAGTTCTTC. Protein: CASSLISGTANNEQFF.

This clonotype appeared many times. The V call is TRBV20-1, the J call TRBJ1-1; 9 bases fit TRBD1. Unmatched junction bases numbered 9, after V lost 3 bases and J lost 4 bases. In germline, CDR1 is DFQATT, CDR2 SNEGSKA (reference sequence). This CDR3 region has 15 residues. The CDR3 sequence: CSARRTGASPTEAFF. CDR3 sequence (DNA): TGCAGTGCTAGGAGGACAGGGGCCTCACCCACTGAAGCTTTCTTT.

The J gene is TRBJ2-4, the V gene TRBV20-1; 9 bases agree with TRBD1. J gave up 6 bases and V 6 bases, and 6 bases lay outside the gene matches. There are 13 residues in the CDR3. Germline loops: CDR1 DFQATT, CDR2 SNEGSKA (reference sequence). CDR3 sequence reads: CSADGTGRNIQYF. CDR3 DNA: TGCAGTGCGGACGGGACAGGGCGAAACATTCAGTACTTC.

This clonotype was observed a few times. This chain connects TRBV12-3 or TRBV12-4 to TRBJ1-5; D remains unclear. Trimming cost V 2 bases and J 0 bases, with 8 bases left between them. The CDR3 contains 15 residues. The CDR3 bases are TGTGCCAGCAGTTTATGGGAATATAGCAATCAGCCCCAGCATTTT. Protein product: CASSLWEYSNQPQHF.

This clonotype was seen ten or more times. The rearrangement links TRBV11-1 to TRBJ2-5; 14 bases are a match to TRBD2. The CDR3 extends over 16 amino acids. From germline, CDR1 is SGHAT and CDR2 FQDESV (reference sequence). Trimming removed 3 bases from V and 1 base from J; junction bases left unmatched: 1. The CDR3 loop reads CASSFGTSGGQETQYF. For the CDR3, the DNA is TGTGCCAGCAGCTTTGGGACTAGCGGGGGCCAAGAGACCCAGTACTTC.

The chain has TRBV11-3 and TRBJ1-1; tentatively, D is TRBD1 (5 bases). The germline gives CDR1 SGHNT, CDR2 YENEEA. The CDR3 has 15 residues. Deletions cut 2 bases from V and 4 bases from J, with 14 bases between. CDR3 sequence: CASSLLEGPGTEAFF. CDR3 nucleotides: TGTGCCAGCAGCTTATTGGAGGGGCCGGGCACTGAAGCTTTCTTT. The full variable domain, with the rest looked up from reference TRBV11-3 and TRBJ1-1, is EAGVVQSPRYKIIEKKQPVAFWCNPISGHNTLYWYLQNLGQGPELLIRYENEEAVDDSQLPKDRFSAERLKGVDSTLKIQPAELGDSAVYLCASSLLEGPGTEAFFGQGTRLTVV.

This clonotype was seen a handful of times. The V gene is TRBV2, the J gene TRBJ1-6; 11 nucleotides align to TRBD1. The germline CDR1 and CDR2 sequences are SNHLY and FYNNEI. V dropped 6 bases and J dropped 0; count of bases not matched to a gene: 13. The CDR3 covers 20 residues. The CDR3 region is CASRDRPGQGGSSYNSPLHF. The CDR3 bases are TGTGCCAGCAGGGACAGACCGGGACAGGGGGGAAGCTCCTATAATTCACCCCTCCACTTT.

Concerning this clonotype itself: One end of the junction varies from germline; a read error may be responsible. This chain joins TRBV10-2 and TRBJ2-2; 8 bases map to TRBD1. Germline CDR1 reads WSHSY; CDR2 reads SAAADI. The CDR3 sequence is 13 residues long. The DNA for the CDR3 is TGTGCCAGCAGTTACTCGAACAGGGGGGAACTGTTTTTT. Protein sequence: CASSYSNRGELFF.

This clonotype has a handful of counts. This chain connects TRBV28 to TRBJ2-3; D ambiguous. CDR1 is MDHEN, CDR2 SYDVKM, per germline. This CDR3 region has 13 residues. The ends were cut back, 5 bases at V and 1 base at J, with 7 bases in the middle. CDR3 nucleotides: TGTGCCAGCAGTGTGGGCCGCACAGATACGCAGTATTTT. Amino acids: CASSVGRTDTQYF.

This chain uses TRBV28 with TRBJ2-7; D perhaps matches TRBD1 (5 bases). V was trimmed by 4 bases and J by 4 bases, leaving 11 bases between them. This CDR3 has 13 residues. Germline V lookup: CDR1 MDHEN, CDR2 SYDVKM. CDR3 in amino acids: CASSSNNRYEQYF. The CDR3 DNA reads TGTGCCAGCAGTTCGAATAACAGGTACGAGCAGTACTTC.

This clonotype was counted ten times or more. The genes are TRBV2 and TRBJ1-1; D may be TRBD1 (5 bases). The CDR3 length is 16 residues. Trimming pared 2 bases from V and 0 bases from J, leaving 13 bases between. The V gene's germline CDR1 is SNHLY and CDR2 FYNNEI. The CDR3 is CASSELDGGMNTEAFF. As DNA, the CDR3 is TGTGCCAGCAGTGAACTCGATGGGGGGATGAACACTGAAGCTTTCTTT.

A few counts support this clonotype. A read error may produce the germline difference seen at one junction end. The V call is TRBV11-1, the J call TRBJ1-1; 7 nucleotides agree with TRBD1. Germline CDR1 and CDR2: SGHAT and FQDESV (reference sequence). The CDR3 has 12 amino acids. CDR3 nucleotides: TGTGCCAGCAGCCCGGACAGGACTGGAGCTTTCTTT. As protein: CASSPDRTGAFF.

This chain links TRBV7-9 with TRBJ1-5; D call uncertain. This CDR3 contains 12 residues. The V gene lost 5 bases and the J gene lost 4 bases, with 6 bases spanning the gap. Germline CDR1 is SEHNR and CDR2 is FQNEAQ (reference sequence). This CDR3 is CASSPLNQPQHF. The CDR3, as DNA: TGTGCCAGCAGCCCCCTAAATCAGCCCCAGCATTTT. The whole variable domain, filled in from reference TRBV7-9 and TRBJ1-5, reads DTGVSQNPRHKITKRGQNVTFRCDPISEHNRLYWYRQTLGQGPEFLTYFQNEAQLEKSRLLSDRFSAERPKGSFSTLEIQRTEQGDSAMYLCASSPLNQPQHFGDGTRLSIL.

This clonotype was seen a handful of times. The rearrangement joins TRBV4-2 to TRBJ2-7, with TRBD2 matching 11 bases. The CDR3 covers 13 residues. V was clipped by 5 bases and J by 7 bases; unmatched bases: 4. Germline V gene sequence: CDR1 LGHNA, CDR2 YNFKEQ. The CDR3 region has the DNA TGTGCCAGCAGCGACGGGACTAGCGGAGAGCAGTACTTC. Residues: CASSDGTSGEQYF.

Note on this clonotype: Since no conserved phenylalanine or tryptophan closes the CDR3, a read error is the likely cause. This rearrangement joins TRBV9 to TRBJ1-4, with D uncertain. The V and J ends lost 4 bases and 3 bases respectively, with 13 bases between them. CDR1 and CDR2 from the germline V gene are SGDLS and YYNGEE. The CDR3 is 15 residues long. This chain's CDR3 is CASSLSTAPNEKLFV. The CDR3 coding sequence is TGTGCCAGCAGCTTGTCAACAGCACCTAATGAAAAACTGTTTGTT.

The chain is built from TRBV10-1 and TRBJ2-2, with TRBD2 identical over 7 bases. V was pared by 4 bases and J by 9 bases, with 5 bases of the junction left unmatched. The CDR3 spans 13 residues. The germline V gene encodes CDR1 WNHNN and CDR2 SYGVQD (reference sequence). This chain's CDR3 is CASSGGLTWELFF. The CDR3 bases are TGCGCCAGCAGTGGGGGACTAACTTGGGAGCTGTTTTTT.